Listed below are T cell receptor beta chains from one sample, sequenced in a study of blood T cell repertoires in COVID-19. Profiled with immunoSEQ multiplex PCR; TCRdb holds only in-frame clones, not every one. The sample shows some 150,000 clones, around 87% of them seen only once. The source material was peripheral blood. The receptors come from a woman aged 60 to 75 with active or convalescent COVID-19. Both conserved end residues are part of each CDR3. Fields, in order: clone size, V gene, J gene, D gene, CDR3 DNA, CDR3 protein. A D gene is named only where the DNA matches it firmly. Size values are once, few and many counts, or a class for expanded clones, and some rows have none.

>NA|TRBV12-2|TRBJ2-5|NA
TGTGCAAGTCGCTTCCTAAGGACCGCTAGCGGGGGACAAGAGACCCAGTACTTC
CASRFLRTASGGQETQYF
>NA|TRBV3-1/TRBV3-2|TRBJ2-5|TRBD2
TGTGCCAGCAGTGATAGTAGCGGGGCTCCAGGGGCCCAGTACTTC
CASSDSSGAPGAQYF
>NA|TRBV19|TRBJ2-7|NA
TGTGCCAGTAAAACTACAGGAACAGGGGCGGGGGAGCAGTACTTC
CASKTTGTGAGEQYF
>NA|TRBV20-1|TRBJ2-2|TRBD1
TGCAGTGCTAGTCTGACAGGGGGATTGGGGGAGCTGTTTTTT
CSASLTGGLGELFF
>large|TRBV18|TRBJ1-2|TRBD1
TGTGCCAGCTCACCAGGACAGGGTCTCTATGGCTACACCTTC
CASSPGQGLYGYTF
>NA|TRBV5-1|TRBJ1-1|TRBD1
TGCGCCAGCAGCTTGTCGGGGACAGCCTCAACCCAAGCTTTCTTT
CASSLSGTASTQAFF
>NA|TRBV3-1/TRBV3-2|TRBJ2-7|TRBD2
TGTGCCAGCAGCTTGACTAGCGGGGGGATAGTCCACGAGCAGTACTTC
CASSLTSGGIVHEQYF
>NA|TRBV2|TRBJ1-5|NA
TGTGCCAGCAGTGAATGGCCTCACAATCAGCCCCAGCATTTT
CASSEWPHNQPQHF
>NA|TRBV19|TRBJ1-4|TRBD1
TGTGCCAGTAGCACGACAGGGGGAACTAATGAAAAACTGTTTTTT
CASSTTGGTNEKLFF
>NA|TRBV13|TRBJ2-7|TRBD1
TGTGCCAGCAGCCCCGGACAGGGATTAGTCAGGGAGTACTTC
CASSPGQGLVREYF
>NA|TRBV11-2|TRBJ2-7|NA
TGTGCCAGCAGCTCCCTCGAAAGCTTAACCTACGAGCAGTACTTC
CASSSLESLTYEQYF
>NA|TRBV5-1|TRBJ2-5|NA
TGCGCCAGCAGGGATGGACAGCAAGAGACCCAGTACTTC
CASRDGQQETQYF
>few|TRBV5-5|TRBJ1-5|NA
TGTGCCAGCAGCTTGGGGCAGTTCAATCAGCCCCAGCATTTT
CASSLGQFNQPQHF
>NA|TRBV3-1/TRBV3-2|TRBJ1-4|TRBD1
TGTGCCAGCAGCCAAGATGGCACCGGGACAGGGTTTGAAAAACTGTTTTTT
CASSQDGTGTGFEKLFF
>NA|TRBV19|TRBJ1-5|TRBD1
TGTGCCAGTATCTCACAGGGGGGGAGCAATCAGCCCCAGCATTTT
CASISQGGSNQPQHF
>NA|TRBV18|TRBJ1-3|NA
TGTGCCAGCTCACCGGGACTAGCCTCTGGAAACACCATATATTTT
CASSPGLASGNTIYF
>NA|TRBV5-1|TRBJ1-1|TRBD1
TGCGCCAGCACCCCACAGGGGGACACTGAAGCTTTCTTT
CASTPQGDTEAFF
>few|TRBV6-6|TRBJ1-1|NA
TGTGCCAGCAGTTTAACGCAGGGGATGAACACTGAAGCTTTCTTT
CASSLTQGMNTEAFF
>NA|TRBV11-3|TRBJ2-3|NA
TGTGCCAGCAGCTTAAGTGGGGGCCTTTCGCCTAGCACAGATACGCAGTATTTT
CASSLSGGLSPSTDTQYF
>NA|TRBV4-3|TRBJ2-6|TRBD1
TGCGCCAGCAGTCTAACAGGGGCTCTCTCTGGGGCCAACGTCCTGACTTTC
CASSLTGALSGANVLTF
>NA|TRBV19|TRBJ2-7|TRBD1
TGTGCCAGTCGACAGGGCTACGAGCAGTACTTC
CASRQGYEQYF
>NA|TRBV3-1/TRBV3-2|TRBJ2-1|TRBD2
TGTGCCAGCAGCGTCCGACTAGCGGGGGGGAATGAGCAGTTCTTC
CASSVRLAGGNEQFF
>NA|TRBV5-4|TRBJ2-3|NA
TGTGCCAGCAGCCCGAGCACAGATACGCAGTATTTT
CASSPSTDTQYF
>NA|TRBV7-3|TRBJ2-6|NA
TGTGCCACCAGGAATAAACAGGGCTTACGACCTGGGGCCAACGTCCTGACTTTC
CATRNKQGLRPGANVLTF